This is a list of T cell receptor beta chains from one sample in a study of cytomegalovirus exposure and HLA in healthy donors. Generated by immunoSEQ multiplex PCR, the TCRdb table keeps only in-frame clones and is missing some. The data hold some 160,000 clones, with about 77% observed a single time. The source material was PBMCs. The receptors shown here come from a man aged 55 to 70 in good health and CMV-seronegative. The CDR3 runs from the conserved cysteine through the conserved F or W. D genes are given only for firm matches. Clone size is stated in some rows and not others, as once, few, many or a class when expanded.

.,.,TRBJ1-5,TRBV5-6,CASSLGTSNQPQNF,TGTGCCAGCAGCTTGGGGACTTCAAATCAGCCCCAGAATTTT
.,.,TRBJ2-7,TRBV29-1,CSVGGRVYEQYF,TGCAGCGTTGGGGGCAGGGTGTACGAGCAGTACTTC
.,.,TRBJ2-5,TRBV5-4,CASSFVSGGTQYF,TGTGCCAGCAGCTTCGTATCCGGCGGGACCCAGTACTTC
.,.,TRBJ1-4,TRBV18,CASSLGQRSEKLFF,TGTGCCAGCTCACTAGGACAAAGGAGTGAAAAACTGTTTTTT
.,TRBD2,TRBJ2-7,TRBV4-3,CASSPRGGQYEQYF,TGCGCCAGCAGCCCCCGCGGGGGGCAGTACGAGCAGTACTTC
.,.,TRBJ2-7,TRBV14,CASSRGSYPYEQYF,TGTGCCAGCAGCCGAGGAAGTTATCCCTACGAGCAGTACTTC
.,TRBD2,TRBJ2-1,TRBV18,CASSPPGLAGGAYNEQFF,TGTGCCAGCTCACCCCCGGGACTAGCGGGGGGAGCCTACAATGAGCAGTTCTTC
once,TRBD1,TRBJ2-7,TRBV6-1,CASNTGTGSYEQYF,TGTGCCAGCAATACCGGGACAGGGTCCTACGAGCAGTACTTC
.,TRBD2,TRBJ2-2,TRBV5-4,CASSSTGTITGELFF,TGTGCCAGCAGCTCTACCGGGACTATCACCGGGGAGCTGTTTTTT
.,.,TRBJ2-5,TRBV6-1,CASSEAPTGSETQYF,TGTGCCAGCAGTGAAGCACCCACAGGGTCAGAGACCCAGTACTTC
few,TRBD1,TRBJ2-7,TRBV6-5,CASENPRDRDKQYF,TGTGCCAGCGAGAACCCCCGGGACAGGGATAAGCAGTACTTC
.,.,TRBJ1-4,TRBV11-2,CASSPTGYDEKLFF,TGTGCCAGCAGCCCCACAGGGTATGATGAAAAACTGTTTTTT
.,.,TRBJ2-3,TRBV19,CASSQMAGLGADTQYF,TGTGCCAGTAGTCAAATGGCGGGGCTGGGGGCAGATACGCAGTATTTT